What follows describes a single T cell receptor (beta chain). The antigen remains undetermined. This sample was taken from a study of cytomegalovirus exposure and HLA in healthy donors. Study as a whole: In a previous analysis, approximately 110 million unique TCR beta sequences were found from approximately 180 million T cells.

Study-wide points: A later analysis linked a missense variant in DCLRE1C to the trimming of TCR beta V and J genes.

Each donor was nominally healthy when sampled (though unrecorded immune exposures were likely). CDR3 length: 16 residues. J lost 4 bases, V lost 0 bases, and 6 bases had no gene match. From germline, CDR1 is LGHNA and CDR2 YSLEER. The PCR ran on 60 Vbeta and 13 Jbeta primers. Sequencing used immunoSEQ multiplex PCR; TCRdb keeps in-frame clones, though not all of them. The table lists approximately 110,000 clones. J is TRBJ2-7 and V is TRBV4-3; TRBD2 matches 10 bases. Specimen: PBMCs. This receptor was identified in a man aged 40-49 years in good health and CMV-seronegative. The CDR3 DNA follows: TGCGCCAGCAGCCAAGATATCCTAGCGGGGGATTACGAGCAGTACTTC. It specifies CASSQDILAGDYEQYF.